This T cell receptor beta chain is drawn from a study of T cells in Graves' hyperthyroidism and ophthalmopathy. Study-wide results and caveats: Expanded thyroid clonotypes (above 0.001) were mostly also found in blood.

This clonotype appeared many times. Its antigen is currently unknown. It was RNA transcripts that yielded the amplified TCR beta CDR3 regions. A set of HTBI primers served as the primers for a first-round RT-PCR of the TCR CDR3. TCRdb analysed the multiplex PCR reads with MiXCR anew, one entry per CDR3 protein. The sample includes a few hundred thousand distinct CDR3 sequences, 20% of them seen just once. Aged 18 to 65, the patients had hyperthyroidism that was newly diagnosed and had lasted under 2 months. This TCR derives from a man aged 18 to 35 with Graves' hyperthyroidism. The sequenced sample was blood.

CDR3 DNA: TGTGCCAGCATCGGTTGGGGATGGGCGGGTGAAGCTTTCTTT. It codes for CASIGWGWAGEAFF. This rearrangement joins TRBV12-3 or TRBV12-4 to TRBJ1-1, with D uncertain. Deletions cut 7 bases from V and 7 bases from J, with 19 bases between. The CDR3 is 14 amino acids.